One T cell receptor beta chain is described in this entry. Enrollment of patients from Seattle took place during active infection, with longitudinal follow-up. Original processing notes: Estimation of nucleated cell counts was performed using reference gene primer amplification. Sequencing was performed with immunoSEQ multiplex PCR; in TCRdb, only in-frame clones are kept and a portion is missing. V, J and clone size are those of that table, while D and trimming were read from the DNA. The data hold about 110,000 clones, with more than 70% observed a single time. The entry originates in a study of blood T cell repertoires in COVID-19. Study as a whole: Some COVID-19 samples were acute and others convalescent; all came from the United States, Italy and Spain. T cells, B-cell-depleted T cells, or PBMCs provided the cDNA or gDNA that served as material.

V was cut by 5 bases and J by 4 bases, with 12 bases left in between. The germline V gene encodes CDR1 MNHEY and CDR2 SVGAGI. The CDR3 is made up of 14 amino acids. V is TRBV6-5 and J is TRBJ1-3, with a weak D call TRBD1 (6 bases). Sample: peripheral blood. This clonotype was obtained from a woman aged 55-69 years with COVID-19, enrolled during active disease. CDR3 amino acids: CASSRTVPGNTIYF. For the CDR3, the DNA is TGTGCCAGCAGTAGGACAGTACCCGGAAACACCATATATTTT.